Given below is one TCR beta chain in context. Using a J-beta primer mix together with a sample-barcoded 5' primer, a second PCR was run for roughly 6 to 11 cycles. TCRdb redid the calling of the 5' RACE reads with MiXCR, one entry per CDR3 protein. Of 450,000 to 700,000 distinct CDR3 sequences listed, about 25% were seen once; the top ten hold approximately 17%. The data are from a study of blood T cells in healthy people across ages. Germline V gives CDR1 SGHRS, CDR2 YFSETQ. This CDR3 is built from 14 residues. This receptor was taken from a woman between 70 and 85 years old in good health. This chain links TRBV5-1 with TRBJ2-1, with no clear D. The DNA end favors TRBJ2-7, so the J call may be wrong. The sequencing sample was made of blood. The CDR3 loop is CASSLFPIPGEQYF. CDR3 bases: TGCGCCAGCAGCTTGTTCCCTATTCCTGGCGAGCAGTACTTC.